Sequencing of this T cell receptor beta chain was carried out in a study of T cells in Graves' hyperthyroidism and ophthalmopathy. Study-wide context: At the time of initial diagnosis and before any treatment, peripheral blood was collected.

This CDR3 contains 14 residues. Deletions cut 6 bases from V and 4 bases from J, with 16 bases between. From germline, CDR1 is MNHNS and CDR2 SASEGT. Study-level results: In the analysis, a 13 V-J model separated ophthalmopathy from stable hyperthyroidism. Within blood appeared most thyroid clonotypes that had expanded above 0.001.

This clonotype was seen only a few times. The antigen is unknown. From 10 ml of fresh peripheral blood, PBMCs were isolated. TCR beta CDR3 sequences were amplified from RNA transcripts. The HTBI primer set served for first-round RT-PCR of the TCR CDR3. TCRdb processed the multiplex PCR reads anew with MiXCR; each CDR3 protein has one entry. The sample has around 500,000 distinct CDR3 sequences, less than 15% seen once. The chain recombines TRBV6-1 with TRBJ2-7, with D perhaps being TRBD1 or TRBD2 (6 bases each). This sequence was found in a woman aged 40 to 50 with Graves' hyperthyroidism. Specimen: blood. CDR3 sequence reads: CASRDGPGAYEQYF. As DNA, the CDR3 is TGTGCCAGCAGAGATGGACCGGGGGCTTACGAGCAGTACTTC.